This T cell receptor (beta chain) came from a study of shared clonotypes between healthy human individuals. General observations from the study: Relative to clonotypes present in all four donors, those not shared had lower generation probabilities.

The data were produced by immunoSEQ multiplex PCR, yet TCRdb's version contains in-frame clones alone and is incomplete. This sample carries roughly 2,500,000 clones, 90% to 95% of them seen once, and the ten largest clones take roughly 0.36%. Germline-derived CDR1 and CDR2 are SQVTM and ANQGSEA. V lost 7 bases and J lost 0, with 9 bases in between. This CDR3 region has 12 residues. Regarding this clone: What it recognizes is unknown.

The source is a man between 18 and 29 years old in good health. Some clones in this sample may be carry-over from other donors' samples. J is TRBJ1-1 and V is TRBV29-1; possible D gene TRBD1, 5 bases. The sequenced sample was naive CD4+ T cells from PBMCs. This sample's subset: CD45RA+ positively selected. The CDR3 DNA sequence: TGCAGCGCCGGACACCTGAACACTGAAGCTTTCTTT. Amino acid sequence: CSAGHLNTEAFF. Together with reference TRBV29-1 and TRBJ1-1, the CDR3 gives the full variable domain: SAVISQKPSRDICQRGTSLTIQCQVDSQVTMMFWYRQQPGQSLTLIATANQGSEATYESGFVIDKFPISRPNLTFSTLTVSNMSPEDSSIYLCSAGHLNTEAFFGQGTRLTVV.